A selection of T cell receptor beta chains follows, all from one sample in a study of shared clonotypes between healthy human individuals. Profiled with immunoSEQ multiplex PCR; TCRdb holds only in-frame clones, not every one. The table shows 1,100,000 or so clones, with more than 75% occurring only once. The sequencing sample was made of memory CD4+ T cells from PBMCs. The receptors come from a man aged 18 to 30 in good health. Some clones in this sample may be carry-over from other donors' samples. Both conserved end residues are part of each CDR3. D genes are given only for firm matches. Size is omitted from some rows. Given values are once, few, many or a class for expanded clones.

V: TRBV6-4; J: TRBJ2-2; D: TRBD2; size: .; DNA: TGTGCCAGCCCTTGGGCTAGCGGGAGAGGACCCGGGGAGCTGTTTTTT; CDR3: CASPWASGRGPGELFF
V: TRBV20-1; J: TRBJ2-4; D: .; size: .; DNA: TGCAGTCTAGAAGTCTCAAACATTCAGTACTTC; CDR3: CSLEVSNIQYF
V: TRBV6-5; J: TRBJ1-1; D: TRBD1; size: once; DNA: TGTGCCAGCAGTTACTCCGGGACAGCGAACACTGAAGCTTTCTTT; CDR3: CASSYSGTANTEAFF
V: TRBV6-6; J: TRBJ1-3; D: TRBD1; size: .; DNA: TGTGCCAGCAGTTCTACAGGGGCTGGAAACACCATATATTTT; CDR3: CASSSTGAGNTIYF
V: TRBV28; J: TRBJ2-7; D: .; size: .; DNA: TGTGCCAGCAGCCCCTCCCAGGGTCAAACCTACGAGCAGTACTTC; CDR3: CASSPSQGQTYEQYF
V: TRBV6-6; J: TRBJ2-7; D: .; size: .; DNA: TGTGCCAGCAGTTACTCGAAAAGGCGGAGCCAGTACTTC; CDR3: CASSYSKRRSQYF
V: TRBV7-9; J: TRBJ2-2; D: TRBD2; size: .; DNA: TGTGCCAGCAGCCCCCACGGGGGGTCCACCGGGGAGCTGTTTTTT; CDR3: CASSPHGGSTGELFF
V: TRBV4-3; J: TRBJ1-2; D: .; size: .; DNA: TGCGCCAGCAGCCAAGACGTGGCCAGGTTCAACTATGGCTACACCTTC; CDR3: CASSQDVARFNYGYTF
V: TRBV5-4; J: TRBJ2-5; D: .; size: .; DNA: TGTGCCAGCAGCTTGGCTGGGGGCCCCGCTCGAGAGACCCAGTACTTC; CDR3: CASSLAGGPARETQYF
V: TRBV28; J: TRBJ1-4; D: .; size: .; DNA: TGTGCCAGCAGTTTGGGGGGAAGGGAAAAACTGTTTTTT; CDR3: CASSLGGREKLFF
V: TRBV6-6; J: TRBJ1-5; D: .; size: .; DNA: TGTGCCAGCAGCCCAACCGCGGGCGTTCAGCCCCAGCATTTT; CDR3: CASSPTAGVQPQHF
V: TRBV27; J: TRBJ1-1; D: .; size: .; DNA: TGTGCCAGCAGTGCACAGGGGAACACTGAAGCTTTCTTT; CDR3: CASSAQGNTEAFF
V: TRBV4-3; J: TRBJ2-5; D: .; size: .; DNA: TGCGCCAGCAGCCAAGGGGGAGGAGGGACGGAGCACGAGACCCAGTACTTC; CDR3: CASSQGGGGTEHETQYF
V: TRBV10-3; J: TRBJ2-7; D: .; size: .; DNA: TGTGCCATCAGTGAACCGGACAGTAATTACGAGCAGTACTTC; CDR3: CAISEPDSNYEQYF
V: TRBV4-3; J: TRBJ1-3; D: .; size: .; DNA: TGCGCCAGCAGCCAAGTGGGCAGCCACTCTGGAAACACCATATATTTT; CDR3: CASSQVGSHSGNTIYF
V: TRBV19; J: TRBJ1-1; D: .; size: once; DNA: TGTGCCAGTAGTTTGGCAGCTGAGGGAGCTTTCTTT; CDR3: CASSLAAEGAFF
V: TRBV5-4; J: TRBJ2-1; D: TRBD1; size: .; DNA: TGTGCCAGCAGCTCCCTAGGACAGGGGGCCCACAATGAGCAGTTCTTC; CDR3: CASSSLGQGAHNEQFF
V: TRBV7-2; J: TRBJ1-1; D: .; size: .; DNA: TGTGCCAGCAGCTTAGTAGGGTGGGCTGAAGCTTTCTTT; CDR3: CASSLVGWAEAFF
V: TRBV19; J: TRBJ2-3; D: .; size: few; DNA: TGTGCCAGTAGTATAGACTCCCGCACAGATACGCAGTATTTT; CDR3: CASSIDSRTDTQYF
V: TRBV12-5; J: TRBJ2-2; D: TRBD2; size: .; DNA: TGTGCTAGTGGTGCATCCGGGAGGAAGGGAGCCAACACCGGGGAGCTGTTTTTT; CDR3: CASGASGRKGANTGELFF
V: TRBV7-2; J: TRBJ2-1; D: TRBD2; size: .; DNA: TGTGCCAGCAGCTGGCGACTAGCGGGAGGCAATGAGCAGTTCTTC; CDR3: CASSWRLAGGNEQFF
V: TRBV28; J: TRBJ2-7; D: .; size: .; DNA: TGTGCCAGCAGGGGTTCAGCAGCCTACGAGCAGTACTTC; CDR3: CASRGSAAYEQYF
V: TRBV7-2; J: TRBJ2-7; D: .; size: .; DNA: TGTGCCAGCAGCATCAACAGGATCGGGATCTCCTACGAGCAGTACTTC; CDR3: CASSINRIGISYEQYF
V: TRBV23-1; J: TRBJ1-1; D: TRBD1; size: .; DNA: TGCGCCAGCACACGGACGACAGGGGAGACTGAAGCTTTCTTT; CDR3: CASTRTTGETEAFF
V: TRBV5-1; J: TRBJ2-1; D: .; size: .; DNA: TGCGCCAGCAGCCCGCAATCTGGTAATCCAGTCGGTGAGCAGTTCTTC; CDR3: CASSPQSGNPVGEQFF
V: TRBV6-1; J: TRBJ2-5; D: TRBD1; size: .; DNA: TGTGCCAGCAGTGCCGGGACAGGGGTAGGAATAGCCCAGTACTTC; CDR3: CASSAGTGVGIAQYF
V: TRBV6-5; J: TRBJ1-2; D: .; size: few; DNA: TGTGCCAGCAGTTTCACCTCAACAGGGTCCTATGGCTACACCTTC; CDR3: CASSFTSTGSYGYTF
V: TRBV9; J: TRBJ2-7; D: TRBD2; size: once; DNA: TGTGCCAGCAGCCCCCAACTAGCGGGAGGGACTGAGCAGTACTTC; CDR3: CASSPQLAGGTEQYF
V: TRBV10-3; J: TRBJ2-1; D: TRBD1; size: .; DNA: TGTGCCATCACCCCAGGACAGGGGAACAATGAGCAGTTCTTC; CDR3: CAITPGQGNNEQFF
V: TRBV19; J: TRBJ2-1; D: TRBD2; size: .; DNA: TGTGCCAGTAGTACCCTAGCGGGAGGGCCGGAGAATGAGCAGTTCTTC; CDR3: CASSTLAGGPENEQFF
V: TRBV28; J: TRBJ1-5; D: .; size: once; DNA: TGTGCCAGCAGTTTAGCAGGATTGGCCCAGCCCCAGCATTTT; CDR3: CASSLAGLAQPQHF
V: TRBV6-1; J: TRBJ1-2; D: .; size: .; DNA: TGTGCCAGCAGTGGGTCGTGGAATAACTATGGCTACACCTTC; CDR3: CASSGSWNNYGYTF
V: TRBV28; J: TRBJ1-5; D: .; size: few; DNA: TGTGCCAGCAGTTTATTGGCGGTGGGTAGCAATCAGCCCCAGCATTTT; CDR3: CASSLLAVGSNQPQHF
V: TRBV6-6; J: TRBJ1-4; D: .; size: .; DNA: TGTGCCAGCAGTTACGGCGCCCCTTCCGAACTTGAAGCACTGTTTTTT; CDR3: CASSYGAPSELEALFF
V: TRBV27; J: TRBJ2-3; D: TRBD1; size: .; DNA: TGTGCCAGCAGTTTAATCCCCGACAGGGGGCTGCGGGCAGATACGCAGTATTTT; CDR3: CASSLIPDRGLRADTQYF
V: TRBV28; J: TRBJ2-6; D: .; size: .; DNA: TGTGCCAGCAGTCGACAGGGACTTTCTTCTGGGGCCAACGTCCTGACTTTC; CDR3: CASSRQGLSSGANVLTF
V: TRBV6-5; J: TRBJ2-3; D: TRBD1; size: few; DNA: TGTGCCTCCCGGGACAGTAGCACAGATACGCAGTATTTT; CDR3: CASRDSSTDTQYF
V: TRBV6-5; J: TRBJ2-1; D: .; size: .; DNA: TGTGCCAGCAGTTACAAGACTTTTGCTCGGAATGAGCAGTTCTTC; CDR3: CASSYKTFARNEQFF
V: TRBV7-3; J: TRBJ2-5; D: TRBD2; size: .; DNA: TGTGCCAGCAGCCCCGGGAGGGGGTCCCAAGAGACCCAGTACTTC; CDR3: CASSPGRGSQETQYF
V: TRBV5-1; J: TRBJ1-2; D: .; size: .; DNA: TGCGCCAGCAGCTTAACCGATCAGGGCTACACCTTC; CDR3: CASSLTDQGYTF
V: TRBV9; J: TRBJ1-3; D: TRBD1; size: .; DNA: TGTGCCAGCAGTGGGACAGGGAGTGGTGGAAACACCATATATTTT; CDR3: CASSGTGSGGNTIYF
V: TRBV7-3; J: TRBJ2-2; D: TRBD1; size: .; DNA: TGTGCCAGCAGCTCGGGACAGGGAACCGGGGAGCTGTTTTTT; CDR3: CASSSGQGTGELFF
V: TRBV19; J: TRBJ1-5; D: .; size: once; DNA: TGTGCCAGTAGTGAGCGCAGGGGAAGTTTAAATCAGCCCCAGCATTTT; CDR3: CASSERRGSLNQPQHF
V: TRBV5-4; J: TRBJ2-7; D: .; size: .; DNA: TGTGCCAGCAACCCGGGTCCTGCCTACGAGCAGTACTTC; CDR3: CASNPGPAYEQYF
V: TRBV23-1; J: TRBJ2-3; D: .; size: .; DNA: TGCGCCAGCACCACGGGACGGATTAGCACAGATACGCAGTATTTT; CDR3: CASTTGRISTDTQYF
V: TRBV30; J: TRBJ1-5; D: .; size: .; DNA: TGTGCCTGGAGTGTAGAGCAGGCGTATAATCAGCCCCAGCATTTT; CDR3: CAWSVEQAYNQPQHF
V: TRBV30; J: TRBJ1-2; D: TRBD1; size: .; DNA: TGTGCCTGGAGAGGGACAGGTTCCTATGGCTACACCTTC; CDR3: CAWRGTGSYGYTF
V: TRBV5-1; J: TRBJ2-5; D: .; size: once; DNA: TGCGCCAGCAGTCGCGCCTCTGGGAGTAGGGAGACCCAGTACTTC; CDR3: CASSRASGSRETQYF
V: TRBV6-5; J: TRBJ1-4; D: .; size: .; DNA: TGTGCCAGCAGATCCCGGGGAGCGGGTAATGAAAAACTGTTTTTT; CDR3: CASRSRGAGNEKLFF
V: TRBV13; J: TRBJ2-1; D: TRBD1; size: .; DNA: TGTGCCAGCAGCACTCGGACAGGGCCCTACAATGAGCAGTTCTTC; CDR3: CASSTRTGPYNEQFF
V: TRBV7-2; J: TRBJ1-3; D: .; size: once; DNA: TGTGCCAGCAGCTACGCTCCCCCCTTTGGGTTTGGAAACACCATATATTTT; CDR3: CASSYAPPFGFGNTIYF
V: TRBV19; J: TRBJ2-7; D: .; size: .; DNA: TGTGCCAGTAGTGTCTCCGGGACTTCTTACGAGCAGTACTTC; CDR3: CASSVSGTSYEQYF
V: TRBV11-3; J: TRBJ2-1; D: .; size: once; DNA: TGTGCCAGCAGCACCCGGGACTTCAATGAGCAGTTCTTC; CDR3: CASSTRDFNEQFF
V: TRBV5-6; J: TRBJ2-5; D: TRBD1; size: .; DNA: TGTGCCAGCAGCTTGGACAGGGGCGGGCGAGAGACCCAGTACTTC; CDR3: CASSLDRGGRETQYF
V: TRBV30; J: TRBJ2-4; D: TRBD1; size: .; DNA: TGTGCCTGGAGCCCAAAGGACAGGTTCAAAAACATTCAGTACTTC; CDR3: CAWSPKDRFKNIQYF